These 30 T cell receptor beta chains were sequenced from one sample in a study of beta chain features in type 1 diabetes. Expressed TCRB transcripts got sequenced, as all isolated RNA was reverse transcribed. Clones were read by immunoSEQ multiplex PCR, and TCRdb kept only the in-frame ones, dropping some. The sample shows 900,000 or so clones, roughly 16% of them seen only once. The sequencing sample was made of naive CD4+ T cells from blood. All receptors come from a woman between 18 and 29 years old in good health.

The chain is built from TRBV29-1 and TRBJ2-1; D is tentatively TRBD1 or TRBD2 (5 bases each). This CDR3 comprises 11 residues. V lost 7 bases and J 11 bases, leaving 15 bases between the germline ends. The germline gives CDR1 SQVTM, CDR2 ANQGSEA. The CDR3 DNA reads TGCAGCGCCAGGGACCTCACAAAGCAGTTCTTC. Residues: CSARDLTKQFF.

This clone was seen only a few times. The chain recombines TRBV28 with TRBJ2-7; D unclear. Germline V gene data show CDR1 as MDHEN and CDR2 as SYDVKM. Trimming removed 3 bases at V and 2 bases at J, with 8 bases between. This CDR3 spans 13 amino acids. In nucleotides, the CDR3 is TGTGCCAGCAGTTTGATTGCTACCTACGAGCAGTACTTC. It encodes CASSLIATYEQYF. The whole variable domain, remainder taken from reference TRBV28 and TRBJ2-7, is DVKVTQSSRYLVKRTGEKVFLECVQDMDHENMFWYRQDPGLGLRLIYFSYDVKMKEKGDIPEGYSVSREKKERFSLILESASTNQTSMYLCASSLIATYEQYFGPGTRLTVT.

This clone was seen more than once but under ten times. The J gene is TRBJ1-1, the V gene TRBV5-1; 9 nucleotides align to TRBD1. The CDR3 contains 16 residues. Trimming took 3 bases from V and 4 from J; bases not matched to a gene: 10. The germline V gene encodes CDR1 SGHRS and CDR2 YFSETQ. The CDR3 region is CASSSRTGAGGTEAFF. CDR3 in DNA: TGCGCCAGCAGCTCCCGGACAGGGGCGGGTGGCACTGAAGCTTTCTTT.

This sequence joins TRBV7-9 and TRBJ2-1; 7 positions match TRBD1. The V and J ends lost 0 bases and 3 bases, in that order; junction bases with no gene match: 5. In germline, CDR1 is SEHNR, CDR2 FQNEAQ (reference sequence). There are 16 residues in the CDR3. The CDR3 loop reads CASSLASGTDYNEQFF. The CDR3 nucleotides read TGTGCCAGCAGCTTAGCGAGTGGGACAGACTACAATGAGCAGTTCTTC.

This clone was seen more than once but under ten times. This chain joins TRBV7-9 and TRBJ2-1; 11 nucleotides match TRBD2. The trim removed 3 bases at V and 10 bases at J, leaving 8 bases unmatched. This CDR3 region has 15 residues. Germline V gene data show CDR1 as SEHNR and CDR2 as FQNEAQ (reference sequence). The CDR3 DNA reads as TGTGCCAGCAGCTTGGCGACTAGCGGGAATAGGGAGCAGTTCTTC. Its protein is CASSLATSGNREQFF.

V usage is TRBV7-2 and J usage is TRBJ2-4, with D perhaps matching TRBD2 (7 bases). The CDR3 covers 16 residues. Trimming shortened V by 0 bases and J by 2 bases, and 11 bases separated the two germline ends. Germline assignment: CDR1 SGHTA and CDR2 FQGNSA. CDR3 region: CASSLARGGTKNIQYF. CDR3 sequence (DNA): TGTGCCAGCAGCTTAGCGAGGGGGGGTACCAAAAACATTCAGTACTTC. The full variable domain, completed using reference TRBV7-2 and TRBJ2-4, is GAGVSQSPSNKVTEKGKDVELRCDPISGHTALYWYRQSLGQGLEFLIYFQGNSAPDKSGLPSDRFSAERTGGSVSTLTIQRTQQEDSAVYLCASSLARGGTKNIQYFGAGTRLSVL.

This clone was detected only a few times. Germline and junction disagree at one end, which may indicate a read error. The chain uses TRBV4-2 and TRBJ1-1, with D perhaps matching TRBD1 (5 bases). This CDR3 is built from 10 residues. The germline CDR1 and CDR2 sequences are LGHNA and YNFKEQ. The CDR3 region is CASSHHRRSF. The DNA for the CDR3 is TGTGCCAGCAGCCATCACAGGCGATCCTTT.

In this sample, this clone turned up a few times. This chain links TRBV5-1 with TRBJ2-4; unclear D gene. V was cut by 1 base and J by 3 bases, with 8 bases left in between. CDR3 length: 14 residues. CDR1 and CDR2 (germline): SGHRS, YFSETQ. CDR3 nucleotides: TGCGCCAGCAGCTTGCGGTTGGACAAAAACATTCAGTACTTC. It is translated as CASSLRLDKNIQYF.

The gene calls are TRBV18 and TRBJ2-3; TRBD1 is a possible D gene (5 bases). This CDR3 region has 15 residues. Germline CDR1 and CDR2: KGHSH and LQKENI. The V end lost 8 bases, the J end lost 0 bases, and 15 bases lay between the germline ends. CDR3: CASTPDISSTDTQYF. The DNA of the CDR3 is TGTGCCAGCACCCCGGACATTTCTAGCACAGATACGCAGTATTTT.

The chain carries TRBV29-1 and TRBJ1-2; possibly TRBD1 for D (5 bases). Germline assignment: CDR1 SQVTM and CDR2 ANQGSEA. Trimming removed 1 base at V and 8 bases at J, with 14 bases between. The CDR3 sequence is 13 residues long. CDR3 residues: CSVEVGQGRGYTF. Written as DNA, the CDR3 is TGCAGCGTTGAAGTGGGGCAGGGAAGAGGCTACACCTTC.

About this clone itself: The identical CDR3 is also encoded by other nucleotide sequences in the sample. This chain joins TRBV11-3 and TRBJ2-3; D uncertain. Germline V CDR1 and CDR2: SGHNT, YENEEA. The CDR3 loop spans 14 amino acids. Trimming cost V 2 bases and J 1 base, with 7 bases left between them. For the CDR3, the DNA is TGTGCCAGCAGCTTAACCCGAGGCACAGATACGCAGTATTTT. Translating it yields CASSLTRGTDTQYF.

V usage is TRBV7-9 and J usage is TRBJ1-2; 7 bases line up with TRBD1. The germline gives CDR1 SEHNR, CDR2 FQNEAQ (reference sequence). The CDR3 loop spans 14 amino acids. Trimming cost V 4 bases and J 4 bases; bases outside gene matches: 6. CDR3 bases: TGTGCCAGCAGCTCACCGGGACAGACCTATGGCTACACCTTC. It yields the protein CASSSPGQTYGYTF.

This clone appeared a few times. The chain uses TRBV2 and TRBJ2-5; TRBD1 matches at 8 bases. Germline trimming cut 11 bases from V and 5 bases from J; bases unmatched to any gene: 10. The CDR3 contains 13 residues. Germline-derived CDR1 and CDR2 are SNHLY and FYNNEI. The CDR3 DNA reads TGTGCCGGACAAAAGACAGGGGTCGAGACCCAGTACTTC. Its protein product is CAGQKTGVETQYF.

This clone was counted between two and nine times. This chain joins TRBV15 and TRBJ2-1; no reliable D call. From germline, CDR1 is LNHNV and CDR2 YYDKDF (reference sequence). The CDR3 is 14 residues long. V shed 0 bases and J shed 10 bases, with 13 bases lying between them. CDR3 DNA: TGTGCCACCAGCAGAGAACCCCGATTATACGAGCAGTTCTTC. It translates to CATSREPRLYEQFF.

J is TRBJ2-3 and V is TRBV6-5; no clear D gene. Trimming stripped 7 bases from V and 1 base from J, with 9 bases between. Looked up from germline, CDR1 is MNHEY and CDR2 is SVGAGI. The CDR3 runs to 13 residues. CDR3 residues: CASTARRTDTQYF. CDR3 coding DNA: TGTGCCAGCACGGCCAGGCGCACAGATACGCAGTATTTT.

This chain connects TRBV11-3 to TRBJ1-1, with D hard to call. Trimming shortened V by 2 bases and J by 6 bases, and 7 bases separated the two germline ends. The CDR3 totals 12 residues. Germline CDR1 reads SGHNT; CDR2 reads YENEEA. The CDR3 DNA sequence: TGTGCCAGCAGCTTATGGGGAGCTGAAGCTTTCTTT. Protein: CASSLWGAEAFF.

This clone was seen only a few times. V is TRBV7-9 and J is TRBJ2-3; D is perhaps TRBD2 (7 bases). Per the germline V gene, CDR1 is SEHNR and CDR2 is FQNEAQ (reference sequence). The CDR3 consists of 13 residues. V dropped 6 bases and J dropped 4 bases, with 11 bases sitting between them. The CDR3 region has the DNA TGTGCCAGCAGTCCGGGGGGCTCAGATACGCAGTATTTT. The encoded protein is CASSPGGSDTQYF.

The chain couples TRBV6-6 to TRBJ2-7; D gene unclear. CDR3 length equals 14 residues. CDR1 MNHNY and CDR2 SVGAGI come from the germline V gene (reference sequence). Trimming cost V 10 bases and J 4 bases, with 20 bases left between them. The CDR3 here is CAIRSSGGDYEQYF. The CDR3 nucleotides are TGTGCCATCAGAAGCTCAGGTGGGGATTACGAGCAGTACTTC.

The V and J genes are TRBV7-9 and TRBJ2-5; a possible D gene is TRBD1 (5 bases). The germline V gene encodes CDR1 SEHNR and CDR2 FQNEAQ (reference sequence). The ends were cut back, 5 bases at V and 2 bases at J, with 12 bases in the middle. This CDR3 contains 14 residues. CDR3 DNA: TGTGCCAGCAGCCCCGCTCGACAGCAAGAGACCCAGTACTTC. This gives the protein CASSPARQQETQYF.

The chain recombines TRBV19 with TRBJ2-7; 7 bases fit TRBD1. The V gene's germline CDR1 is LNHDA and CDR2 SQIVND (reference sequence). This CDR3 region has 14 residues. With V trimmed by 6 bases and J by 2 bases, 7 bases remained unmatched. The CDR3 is CASSTGQATYEQYF. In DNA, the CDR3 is TGTGCCAGTAGCACCGGACAGGCCACCTACGAGCAGTACTTC. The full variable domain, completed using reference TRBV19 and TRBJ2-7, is DGGITQSPKYLFRKEGQNVTLSCEQNLNHDAMYWYRQDPGQGLRLIYYSQIVNDFQKGDIAEGYSVSREKKESFPLTVTSAQKNPTAFYLCASSTGQATYEQYFGPGTRLTVT.

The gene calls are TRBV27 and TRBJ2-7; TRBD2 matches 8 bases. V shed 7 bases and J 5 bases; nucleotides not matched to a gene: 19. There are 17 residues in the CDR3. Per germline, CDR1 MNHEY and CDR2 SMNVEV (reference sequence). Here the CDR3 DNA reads TGTGCCAGCATGGGTTCCCTACTCGGCGGGAGGTGGCACGAGCAGTACTTC. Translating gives CASMGSLLGGRWHEQYF.

In nucleotides, the CDR3 is TGTGCCAGCAGTGAACCCCCAGGGAGGCCTGGAAACACCATATATTTT. Translated, it gives CASSEPPGRPGNTIYF. V is TRBV25-1 and J is TRBJ1-3, with D possibly being TRBD1 (5 bases). This CDR3 comprises 16 residues. Trimming took 2 bases from V and 2 from J, leaving 13 bases between them. The germline V gene encodes CDR1 MGHDK and CDR2 SYGVNS.

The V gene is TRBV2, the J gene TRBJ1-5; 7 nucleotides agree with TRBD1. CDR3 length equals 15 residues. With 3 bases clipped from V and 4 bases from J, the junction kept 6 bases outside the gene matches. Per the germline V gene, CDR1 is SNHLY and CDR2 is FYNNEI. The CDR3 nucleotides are TGTGCCAGCAGTGACGGGACAGTGAAAAATCAGCCCCAGCATTTT. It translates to CASSDGTVKNQPQHF. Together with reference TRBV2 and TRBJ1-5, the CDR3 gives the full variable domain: EPEVTQTPSHQVTQMGQEVILRCVPISNHLYFYWYRQILGQKVEFLVSFYNNEISEKSEIFDDQFSVERPDGSNFTLKIRSTKLEDSAMYFCASSDGTVKNQPQHFGDGTRLSIL.

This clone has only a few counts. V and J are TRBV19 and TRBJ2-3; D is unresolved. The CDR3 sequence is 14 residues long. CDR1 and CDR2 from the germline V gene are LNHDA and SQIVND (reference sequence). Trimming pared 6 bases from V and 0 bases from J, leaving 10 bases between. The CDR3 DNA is TGTGCCAGTAGGCGCGGTACTAGCACAGATACGCAGTATTTT. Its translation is CASRRGTSTDTQYF.

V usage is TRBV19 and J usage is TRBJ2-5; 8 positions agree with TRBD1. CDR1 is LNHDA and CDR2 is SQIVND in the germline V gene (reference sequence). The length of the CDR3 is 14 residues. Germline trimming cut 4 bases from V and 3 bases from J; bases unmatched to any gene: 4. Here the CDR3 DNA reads TGTGCCAGTAGTAGGGGACAGGCAAAAGAGACCCAGTACTTC. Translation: CASSRGQAKETQYF.

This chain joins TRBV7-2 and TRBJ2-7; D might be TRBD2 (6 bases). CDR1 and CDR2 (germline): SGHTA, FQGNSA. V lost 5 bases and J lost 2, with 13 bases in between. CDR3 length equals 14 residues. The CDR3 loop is CASSDRTGAYEQYF. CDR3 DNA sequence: TGTGCCAGCAGCGATCGGACGGGGGCCTACGAGCAGTACTTC.

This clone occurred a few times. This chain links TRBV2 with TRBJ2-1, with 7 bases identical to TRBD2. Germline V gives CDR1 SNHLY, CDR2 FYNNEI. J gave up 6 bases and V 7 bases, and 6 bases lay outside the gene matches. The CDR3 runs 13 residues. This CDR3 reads CASIGTTFNEQFF. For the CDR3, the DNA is TGTGCCAGCATCGGGACTACCTTCAATGAGCAGTTCTTC.

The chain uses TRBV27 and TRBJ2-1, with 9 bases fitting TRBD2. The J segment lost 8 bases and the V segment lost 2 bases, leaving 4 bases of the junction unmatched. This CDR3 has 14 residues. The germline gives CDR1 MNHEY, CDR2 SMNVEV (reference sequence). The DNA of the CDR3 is TGTGCCAGCAGTTTAAAGGGACTAGCATATGAGCAGTTCTTC. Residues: CASSLKGLAYEQFF.

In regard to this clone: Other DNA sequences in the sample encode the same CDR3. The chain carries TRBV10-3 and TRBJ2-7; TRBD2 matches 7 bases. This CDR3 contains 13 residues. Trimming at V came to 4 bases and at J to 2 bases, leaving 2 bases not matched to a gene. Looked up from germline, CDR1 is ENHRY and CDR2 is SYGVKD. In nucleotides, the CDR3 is TGTGCCATCAGTGTGGGGGGGACCTACGAGCAGTACTTC. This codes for CAISVGGTYEQYF.

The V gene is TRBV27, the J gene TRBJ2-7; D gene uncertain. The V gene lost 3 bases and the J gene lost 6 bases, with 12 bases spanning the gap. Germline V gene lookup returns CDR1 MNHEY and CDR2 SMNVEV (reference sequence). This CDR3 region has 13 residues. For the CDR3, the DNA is TGTGCCAGCAGTTTTAACCCCTCTACCGAGCAGTACTTC. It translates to CASSFNPSTEQYF.